Each of the 14 T cell receptor beta chains below was sequenced from the same sample in a study of T cell repertoires in cytomegalovirus infection. TCRdb re-analysed the reads in MiXCR, keeping a single row per CDR3 protein. In the table there are roughly 310,000 distinct CDR3 sequences, roughly 29% of which are singletons. These receptors have no identified antigens. The sample consisted of cultured PBMCs, taken from culture after CMV antigen stimulation. The receptor source for this set is a human donor in good health (CMV status not recorded). Some clones in this sample may be carry-over from other donors' samples.

This clonotype came up a few times. The chain uses TRBV30 and TRBJ2-5, with 8 bases lining up with TRBD2. The trim removed 0 bases at V and 3 bases at J, leaving 6 bases unmatched. Germline CDR1 is GTSNPN and CDR2 is SVGIG (reference sequence). The CDR3 is 15 amino acids. Here the CDR3 reads CAWSVGLALEETQYF. The DNA for the CDR3 is TGTGCCTGGAGTGTAGGACTAGCATTGGAAGAGACCCAGTACTTC.

The count of this clonotype is one. This sequence joins TRBV6-1 and TRBJ1-3, with 9 bases fitting TRBD1. Germline V lookup: CDR1 MNHNS, CDR2 SASEGT. J lost 4 bases, V lost 7 bases, and 5 bases had no gene match. There are 14 residues in the CDR3. CDR3 protein: CASKLGTGGNTIYF. CDR3 coding DNA: TGTGCCAGCAAGCTTGGGACAGGGGGAAACACCATATATTTT.

The chain recombines TRBV6-5 with TRBJ2-2, with a tentative D call TRBD2 (5 bases). With 0 bases removed from V and 3 bases from J, the gap between germline ends came to 23 bases. This CDR3 has 20 amino acids. CDR1 and CDR2 (germline): MNHEY, SVGAGI. In DNA form, the CDR3 reads TGTGCCAGCAGTTACTCAGTTGGTCGGACCGGACTGGATTACACCGGGGAGCTGTTTTTT. It yields the protein CASSYSVGRTGLDYTGELFF.

V usage is TRBV6-6 and J usage is TRBJ2-7; D remains unclear. V lost 6 bases and J 0 bases, leaving 15 bases between the germline ends. This CDR3 is 15 amino acids long. CDR1 and CDR2 from the germline V gene are MNHNY and SVGAGI (reference sequence). Here the CDR3 DNA reads TGTGCCAGCAGCAAAGACACCGATTACTCCTACGAGCAGTACTTC. Its protein product is CASSKDTDYSYEQYF.

This clonotype has a count of ten or more. The chain combines TRBV7-4 with TRBJ2-7, with D unresolved. Germline V gives CDR1 SGHVT, CDR2 SQSDAQ. V was pared by 1 base and J by 3 bases, with 10 bases between. The CDR3 is 14 residues long. The CDR3 is CASSLVQRIYEQYF. CDR3 DNA sequence: TGTGCCAGCAGCTTAGTACAGAGAATCTACGAGCAGTACTTC.

The chain joins TRBV7-3 to TRBJ1-3, with D unclear. This CDR3 region has 16 residues. With 5 bases removed from V and 4 bases from J, the gap between germline ends came to 18 bases. Per the germline V gene, CDR1 is SGHTA and CDR2 is FQGTGA. The CDR3 nucleotides read TGTGCCAGCAGCCAGCAACCCCCCCGGACGGGAAACACCATATATTTT. Its protein is CASSQQPPRTGNTIYF.

A few counts support this clonotype. V and J are TRBV20-1 and TRBJ2-1, with 7 bases lining up with TRBD2. Trimming took 0 bases from V and 1 from J; bases not matched to a gene: 3. The CDR3 covers 15 residues. The germline gives CDR1 DFQATT, CDR2 SNEGSKA (reference sequence). The CDR3 region has the DNA TGCAGTGCTAGAGACTGGGACTATTCCTACAATGAGCAGTTCTTC. Amino acids: CSARDWDYSYNEQFF.

This chain links TRBV20-1 with TRBJ1-1; 8 bases fit TRBD1. The V and J ends lost 6 bases and 5 bases, in that order; junction bases with no gene match: 5. CDR1 and CDR2 from the germline V gene are DFQATT and SNEGSKA (reference sequence). This CDR3 is 12 amino acids long. Here the CDR3 reads CSARQGSTEAFF. The CDR3 DNA reads TGCAGTGCCAGACAGGGGTCGACTGAAGCTTTCTTT.

The genes are TRBV28 and TRBJ1-1, with TRBD1 matching 8 bases. V was pared by 6 bases and J by 2 bases, with 5 bases of the junction left unmatched. This CDR3 has 14 amino acids. The V gene's germline CDR1 is MDHEN and CDR2 SYDVKM. Written as DNA, the CDR3 is TGTGCCAGCAGCGGACAGGGTACTAACACTGAAGCTTTCTTT. The encoded protein is CASSGQGTNTEAFF.

This clonotype was counted many times. The chain couples TRBV10-3 to TRBJ1-2, with TRBD1 matching 9 bases. The CDR3 covers 18 residues. Germline V gene sequence: CDR1 ENHRY, CDR2 SYGVKD. The V gene end was trimmed by 3 bases and the J gene end by 2 bases; junction bases not matched to a gene: 13. The CDR3 here is CAISERGGTGNLNYGYTF. DNA of the CDR3: TGTGCCATCAGTGAAAGGGGGGGGACAGGGAATTTAAACTATGGCTACACCTTC.

The chain combines TRBV6-1 with TRBJ1-2; no clear D gene. The CDR3 sequence is 13 residues long. Germline CDR1 is MNHNS and CDR2 is SASEGT. Trimming pared 2 bases from V and 2 bases from J, leaving 6 bases between. This CDR3 reads CASSELLNYGYTF. In nucleotides, the CDR3 is TGTGCCAGCAGTGAACTCCTCAACTATGGCTACACCTTC.

In this sample, this clonotype turned up many times. V usage is TRBV7-2 and J usage is TRBJ2-3, with D unresolved. The CDR3 loop spans 14 amino acids. The germline V and J ends were trimmed by 1 base and 0 bases, with 5 bases remaining between them. Germline assignment: CDR1 SGHTA and CDR2 FQGNSA. CDR3 sequence reads: CASSLGASTDTQYF. CDR3 in DNA: TGTGCCAGCAGCTTAGGTGCTAGCACAGATACGCAGTATTTT.

This clonotype was counted at least ten times. The chain carries TRBV7-2 and TRBJ2-2; D gene ambiguous. The ends were cut back, 3 bases at V and 4 bases at J, with 9 bases in the middle. Germline CDR1 reads SGHTA; CDR2 reads FQGNSA. The length of the CDR3 is 14 residues. CDR3 amino acids: CASSFFHGTGELFF. In DNA form, the CDR3 reads TGTGCCAGCAGCTTTTTCCATGGCACCGGGGAGCTGTTTTTT.

This clonotype was picked up many times. This chain uses TRBV7-3 with TRBJ2-7; 10 bases are shared with TRBD2. This CDR3 comprises 15 residues. CDR1 is SGHTA, CDR2 FQGTGA, per germline. The ends lost 5 bases at V and 0 bases at J; junction bases unmatched: 4. This CDR3 reads CASSDPSGGSYEQYF. The CDR3 nucleotides are TGTGCCAGCAGCGACCCTAGCGGGGGCTCCTACGAGCAGTACTTC.